The 30 T cell receptor beta chains below all came from one sample that was sequenced in a study of shared T cell receptors in the human thymus. Clones were sequenced by immunoSEQ multiplex PCR, and TCRdb holds only the in-frame ones, with some missing. The table records about 660,000 clones, approximately 87% of them present only once. These data also formed part of another study, on human thymus T cells.

The sequenced sample was thymocytes. Every receptor here comes from a boy in the first two years of life with a congenital heart defect.

Note on this clone: This CDR3 is also generated by other DNA sequences in the sample. The genes are TRBV29-1 and TRBJ2-7, with D maybe TRBD2 (5 bases). Germline lookup yields CDR1 SQVTM and CDR2 ANQGSEA. Trimming shortened V by 6 bases and J by 0 bases, and 9 bases separated the two germline ends. This CDR3 comprises 12 residues. Written as DNA, the CDR3 is TGCAGCGTCAGCGGCAGCTCCTACGAGCAGTACTTC. Amino acids: CSVSGSSYEQYF.

This chain uses TRBV6-5 with TRBJ2-7; 9 positions match TRBD2. V lost 2 bases to trimming and J lost 2 bases; unmatched junction nucleotides: 7. Germline-derived CDR1 and CDR2 are MNHEY and SVGAGI. The CDR3 totals 16 residues. The CDR3 DNA follows: TGTGCCAGCAGTTACGCCACTAGCGGGCTGCCCTACGAGCAGTACTTC. Its translation is CASSYATSGLPYEQYF.

The rearrangement joins TRBV10-3 to TRBJ2-3; TRBD2 matches at 7 bases. From germline, CDR1 is ENHRY and CDR2 SYGVKD. V lost 4 bases to trimming and J lost 1 base; unmatched junction nucleotides: 2. This CDR3 has 14 amino acids. CDR3 region: CAISARERTDTQYF. DNA of the CDR3: TGTGCCATCAGTGCGCGGGAGCGCACAGATACGCAGTATTTT.

The chain combines TRBV4-2 with TRBJ2-1; 8 bases are shared with TRBD2. CDR1 is LGHNA, CDR2 YNFKEQ, per germline. V shed 5 bases and J 2 bases; nucleotides not matched to a gene: 11. The CDR3 spans 17 residues. CDR3 in amino acids: CASSWDWTSKAYNEQFF. The CDR3 DNA sequence: TGTGCCAGCAGCTGGGATTGGACTAGCAAGGCCTACAATGAGCAGTTCTTC.

The chain combines TRBV6-5 with TRBJ2-1; 9 bases are shared with TRBD2. Germline lookup yields CDR1 MNHEY and CDR2 SVGAGI. The CDR3 has 14 amino acids. V lost 4 bases and J lost 8; bases outside the gene matches: 6. CDR3 region: CASSSSGRTDEQFF. As DNA, the CDR3 is TGTGCCAGCAGTTCCAGCGGGAGGACCGATGAGCAGTTCTTC.

CDR3 region: CASSLDQGNEQYF. The DNA of the CDR3 is TGCGCCAGCAGCTTGGATCAGGGTAACGAGCAGTACTTC. V and J are TRBV5-1 and TRBJ2-7; D is perhaps TRBD1 (5 bases). The CDR3 runs 13 residues. CDR1 and CDR2 from the germline V gene are SGHRS and YFSETQ. The V end was cut by 0 bases, the J end by 5 bases, with 9 bases between. Together with reference TRBV5-1 and TRBJ2-7, the CDR3 gives the full variable domain: KAGVTQTPRYLIKTRGQQVTLSCSPISGHRSVSWYQQTPGQGLQFLFEYFSETQRNKGNFPGRFSGRQFSNSRSEMNVSTLELGDSALYLCASSLDQGNEQYFGPGTRLTVT.

The rearrangement uses TRBV11-3 and TRBJ2-3; perhaps TRBD1 as D (6 bases). V lost 1 base to trimming and J lost 2 bases, with 10 bases between them. There are 15 residues in the CDR3. Germline V gene data show CDR1 as SGHNT and CDR2 as YENEEA. The CDR3 DNA follows: TGTGCCAGCAGCTTAGGGGGGCGGTTCACAGATACGCAGTATTTT. It yields the protein CASSLGGRFTDTQYF.

V usage is TRBV7-8 and J usage is TRBJ2-7, with 8 bases matching TRBD1. Trimming took 5 bases from V and 0 from J; bases not matched to a gene: 3. The V gene's germline CDR1 is SGHVS and CDR2 FQNEAQ. This CDR3 comprises 14 residues. The CDR3 DNA reads as TGTGCCAGCAGCCTACAGGGGGGCTCCTACGAGCAGTACTTC. Amino acids: CASSLQGGSYEQYF.

The chain uses TRBV5-3 and TRBJ1-4; the match to TRBD1 covers 10 bases. TRBV5-3 is labeled an ORF, and its function is uncertain. Trimming at V came to 8 bases and at J to 10 bases, leaving 8 bases not matched to a gene. The CDR3 sequence is 13 residues long. This CDR3 reads CARLRDRGIKLFF. CDR3 nucleotide sequence: TGTGCCAGGCTCCGGGACAGGGGTATAAAACTGTTTTTT.

The chain combines TRBV30 with TRBJ2-7; 8 bases align to TRBD1. The CDR3 sequence is 15 residues long. Germline V gene data show CDR1 as GTSNPN and CDR2 as SVGIG (reference sequence). Unmatched junction bases numbered 12, after V lost 2 bases and J lost 6 bases. The CDR3 coding sequence is TGTGCCTGGAGTCAAACACAGGGGGTGGGGGGCGAGCAGTACTTC. Translation gives CAWSQTQGVGGEQYF.

The chain uses TRBV27 and TRBJ2-1; D call uncertain. The germline CDR1 and CDR2 sequences are MNHEY and SMNVEV (reference sequence). Trimming removed 6 bases at V and 3 bases at J, with 18 bases between. The CDR3 is made up of 16 amino acids. CDR3 amino acids: CASSSYAPPYYNEQFF. The CDR3 region has the DNA TGTGCCAGCAGCTCATACGCCCCTCCCTACTACAATGAGCAGTTCTTC.

The CDR3 sequence is CASSSNLLAGAADTQYF. CDR3 coding DNA: TGTGCCAGCAGCTCGAATCTCCTAGCGGGAGCCGCAGATACGCAGTATTTT. This sequence joins TRBV7-2 and TRBJ2-3, with TRBD2 matching over 10 bases. Germline V CDR1 and CDR2: SGHTA, FQGNSA. This CDR3 is built from 17 residues. Trimming took 4 bases from V and 4 from J; bases not matched to a gene: 11.

The chain recombines TRBV2 with TRBJ2-1; TRBD2 matches at 8 bases. V was clipped by 10 bases and J by 7 bases; unmatched bases: 9. CDR1 is SNHLY, CDR2 FYNNEI, per germline. The CDR3 consists of 13 residues. The CDR3 bases are TGTGCCACCGTCGTAGTAGCGGGAAATGAGCAGTTCTTC. Its translation is CATVVVAGNEQFF.

This rearrangement joins TRBV5-6 to TRBJ1-1; D not resolved. Germline-derived CDR1 and CDR2 are SGHDT and YYEEEE. This CDR3 is built from 13 residues. Trimming removed 0 bases at V and 4 bases at J, with 7 bases between. The CDR3 protein is CASSLGEGTEAFF. The CDR3 DNA reads TGTGCCAGCAGCTTGGGGGAGGGCACTGAAGCTTTCTTT.

The table lists this clone with a count of one. The chain has TRBV4-3 and TRBJ1-2, with D maybe TRBD1 (5 bases). Deletions cut 3 bases from V and 4 bases from J, with 12 bases between. The length of the CDR3 is 14 residues. Germline V gene sequence: CDR1 LGHNA, CDR2 YSLEER. The CDR3 region is CASSQGTGVYGYTF. The CDR3 DNA is TGCGCCAGCAGCCAGGGGACGGGAGTCTATGGCTACACCTTC.

The gene calls are TRBV5-1 and TRBJ2-3; TRBD2 agrees at 8 bases. Trimming at V came to 7 bases and at J to 3 bases, leaving 13 bases not matched to a gene. The CDR3 runs to 16 residues. In germline, CDR1 is SGHRS, CDR2 YFSETQ. The CDR3 loop reads CASVSGRERGTDTQYF. As DNA, the CDR3 is TGCGCCAGCGTTTCGGGGCGGGAGCGGGGGACAGATACGCAGTATTTT.

Here the CDR3 reads CASSLASSGSRGQETQYF. The DNA of the CDR3 is TGTGCCAGCAGCTTAGCATCAAGCGGGAGTAGGGGACAAGAGACCCAGTACTTC. The chain has TRBV7-9 and TRBJ2-5; 8 bases line up with TRBD2. The CDR3 totals 18 residues. The J segment lost 2 bases and the V segment lost 0 bases, leaving 11 bases of the junction unmatched. Germline V lookup: CDR1 SEHNR, CDR2 FQNEAQ (reference sequence). Full variable domain (rest looked up from reference TRBV7-9 and TRBJ2-5): DTGVSQNPRHKITKRGQNVTFRCDPISEHNRLYWYRQTLGQGPEFLTYFQNEAQLEKSRLLSDRFSAERPKGSFSTLEIQRTEQGDSAMYLCASSLASSGSRGQETQYFGPGTRLLVL.

The CDR3 is CASSKTGTSWINEQFF. The CDR3 DNA reads TGTGCCAGCAGTAAGACCGGGACTAGTTGGATCAATGAGCAGTTCTTC. The chain recombines TRBV27 with TRBJ2-1; TRBD2 aligns across 8 bases. V gave up 5 bases and J gave up 6 bases; unmatched junction bases: 12. Germline V CDR1 and CDR2: MNHEY, SMNVEV (reference sequence). This CDR3 has 16 amino acids.

The chain is built from TRBV4-3 and TRBJ2-7; 7 bases map to TRBD1. The CDR3 has 16 residues. The germline V gene has CDR1 LGHNA and CDR2 YSLEER. V was pared by 1 base and J by 3 bases, with 9 bases of the junction left unmatched. This CDR3 is CASSQGGDRDHYEQYF. Here the CDR3 DNA reads TGCGCCAGCAGCCAAGGGGGAGACAGGGATCACTACGAGCAGTACTTC.

The chain employs TRBV19 and TRBJ2-1, with a possible D match to TRBD2 (7 bases). The CDR3 is made up of 17 amino acids. CDR1 LNHDA and CDR2 SQIVND come from the germline V gene (reference sequence). V lost 5 bases and J 8 bases, leaving 25 bases between the germline ends. Here the CDR3 DNA reads TGTGCCAGTAGTGCCACTATAACAGCGGGACATAGGGATGAGCAGTTCTTC. It encodes CASSATITAGHRDEQFF.

CDR3 DNA sequence: TGTGCCAGCAGTGCAACTAGCGGGGGCGACTACGAGCAGTACTTC. Its protein product is CASSATSGGDYEQYF. The chain couples TRBV27 to TRBJ2-7, with TRBD2 matching 11 bases. V was clipped by 5 bases and J by 3 bases; unmatched bases: 6. The CDR3 extends over 15 amino acids. The germline V gene encodes CDR1 MNHEY and CDR2 SMNVEV (reference sequence).

The chain is built from TRBV6-5 and TRBJ2-7, with D tentatively TRBD2 (7 bases). The CDR3 loop spans 14 amino acids. Per germline, CDR1 MNHEY and CDR2 SVGAGI. Between the trimmed V and J ends, which lost 5 bases and 5 bases, there was a span of 16 bases. The CDR3 reads CASSGGREKHEQYF. In DNA form, the CDR3 reads TGTGCCAGCAGTGGGGGGCGGGAGAAACACGAGCAGTACTTC.

This clone came up a few times. The rearrangement uses TRBV5-1 and TRBJ2-2; a weak D match, TRBD2 (6 bases). The CDR3 covers 17 residues. The V and J ends lost 0 bases and 6 bases respectively, with 18 bases between them. The germline CDR1 and CDR2 sequences are SGHRS and YFSETQ. In nucleotides, the CDR3 is TGCGCCAGCAGCTTGGTCCGTCGGAGGGAAAAACCCGGGGAGCTGTTTTTT. This encodes CASSLVRRREKPGELFF. The whole variable domain, filled in from reference TRBV5-1 and TRBJ2-2, reads KAGVTQTPRYLIKTRGQQVTLSCSPISGHRSVSWYQQTPGQGLQFLFEYFSETQRNKGNFPGRFSGRQFSNSRSEMNVSTLELGDSALYLCASSLVRRREKPGELFFGEGSRLTVL.

The chain links TRBV27 to TRBJ1-4, with TRBD1 as a possible D gene (5 bases). Germline V gives CDR1 MNHEY, CDR2 SMNVEV (reference sequence). V was clipped by 0 bases and J by 7 bases, with 15 bases between them. CDR3 length: 16 amino acids. The CDR3 loop reads CASSLSRRGEFEKLFF. The CDR3 DNA is TGTGCCAGCAGTTTATCAAGGAGGGGAGAGTTTGAAAAACTGTTTTTT.

CDR3 protein: CASSQGTPLLANTGELFF. For the CDR3, the DNA is TGTGCCAGCAGCCAGGGAACTCCCCTGCTAGCGAACACCGGGGAGCTGTTTTTT. The chain is built from TRBV11-3 and TRBJ2-2; possible D gene TRBD1, 5 bases. V was cut by 5 bases and J by 0 bases, with 19 bases left in between. Germline V CDR1 and CDR2: SGHNT, YENEEA. This CDR3 is 18 amino acids long.

The chain carries TRBV4-1 and TRBJ2-5, with D maybe TRBD2 (5 bases). The germline gives CDR1 MGHRA, CDR2 YSYEKL. The CDR3 is 14 amino acids. Between the trimmed V and J ends, which lost 4 bases and 1 base, there was a span of 10 bases. CDR3 in amino acids: CASSPSSGQETQYF. The CDR3 DNA reads TGCGCCAGCAGCCCCTCAAGCGGCCAAGAGACCCAGTACTTC.

V gene TRBV30 combines with J gene TRBJ1-2, with 10 positions matching TRBD1. Looked up from germline, CDR1 is GTSNPN and CDR2 is SVGIG (reference sequence). V shed 4 bases, J shed 4 bases, and the junction held 6 bases outside the gene matches. The CDR3 runs to 14 residues. This chain's CDR3 is CAWKTDRGAYGYTF. The DNA of the CDR3 is TGTGCCTGGAAAACGGACAGGGGGGCCTATGGCTACACCTTC.

This chain connects TRBV5-6 to TRBJ2-5; possibly TRBD1 for D (5 bases). Gene TRBJ2-7 matches the end of the DNA better, so the J call may be wrong. Germline-derived CDR1 and CDR2 are SGHDT and YYEEEE. The CDR3 extends over 16 amino acids. The CDR3 here is CASSLARDRYSYEQYF. The CDR3 DNA reads TGTGCCAGCAGCTTGGCCCGTGACAGATACTCCTACGAGCAGTACTTC.

The rearrangement uses TRBV7-2 and TRBJ2-7; TRBD2 is a possible D gene (6 bases). The V end lost 2 bases, the J end lost 2 bases, and 10 bases lay between the germline ends. CDR3 length: 14 residues. CDR1 and CDR2 from the germline V gene are SGHTA and FQGNSA. CDR3 sequence: CASSLKGRPYEQYF. CDR3 bases: TGTGCCAGCAGCTTAAAAGGGAGGCCCTACGAGCAGTACTTC.

The chain combines TRBV11-2 with TRBJ2-7; D may be TRBD2 (5 bases). Germline V gene lookup returns CDR1 SGHAT and CDR2 FQNNGV. Trimming took off 2 bases at V and 0 bases at J, with 11 bases between the two ends. CDR3 length: 15 residues. The CDR3 DNA sequence: TGTGCCAGCAGCTTATTTGGTACTAGCTCCTACGAGCAGTACTTC. Its translation is CASSLFGTSSYEQYF.